This is a list of T cell receptor beta chains from one sample in a study of T-cell reconstitution after alpha-beta-depleted transplantation in children. Via MiXCR, TCRdb re-called the PCR reads, giving one row per CDR3 protein. Of about 420,000 distinct CDR3 sequences in the sample, 16% are singletons; the top ten hold approximately 29%. Material: PBMCs, mostly from graft donor cells, obtained 360 days after TCRalphabeta/CD19-depleted stem cell transplant. The receptor set was obtained from a boy under two years old who had a stem cell transplant for Wiskott-Aldrich syndrome, so the T cells may come from the graft donor. CDR3s include the opening cysteine and the closing phenylalanine or tryptophan. A D gene is named only where the DNA matches it firmly. Clone sizes are given selectively: once, few, many, or a class where the clone is expanded.

J gene,D gene,V gene,clone size,CDR3 DNA,CDR3 protein
TRBJ2-2,TRBD2,TRBV5-1,-,TGCGCCAGCAGCTTTCTAGCGGGAGATTCCGGGGAGCTGTTTTTT,CASSFLAGDSGELFF
TRBJ2-3,-,TRBV20-1,few,TGCAGTGCCCCTGCGGTTGTCACAGATACGCAGTATTTT,CSAPAVVTDTQYF
TRBJ2-7,TRBD2,TRBV12-3/TRBV12-4,-,TGTGCCAGCAGTTTAAGGACTAGCGGGACCGCCGGCTACGAGCAGTACTTC,CASSLRTSGTAGYEQYF
TRBJ2-3,-,TRBV5-1,-,TGCGCCAGCAGCTTGGGCACTAGGACGACAGATACGCAGTATTTT,CASSLGTRTTDTQYF
TRBJ1-5,-,TRBV4-1,few,TGCGCCAGCAGCCGAAGAGGGGAGCAGCCCCAGCATTTT,CASSRRGEQPQHF
TRBJ2-1,-,TRBV30,-,TGTGCCTGGAGTCTGGACCTACGCTCCTACAATGAGCAGTTCTTC,CAWSLDLRSYNEQFF
TRBJ2-2,TRBD1,TRBV5-1,-,TGCGCCAGCAACCATACCGGGACAGGATACACCGGGGAGCTGTTTTTT,CASNHTGTGYTGELFF
TRBJ2-2,-,TRBV30,few,TGTGCCTGGGCCTGGGGGCTCACCGGGGAGCTGTTTTTT,CAWAWGLTGELFF
TRBJ2-1,-,TRBV5-1,-,TGCGCCAGCAGCTTTAAGGGACTCACAGCCCTCAATGAGCAGTTCTTC,CASSFKGLTALNEQFF
TRBJ2-7,-,TRBV7-9,few,TGTGCCAGCAGCTTAGTTGGGGGAGACTACGAGCAGTACTTC,CASSLVGGDYEQYF
TRBJ1-2,-,TRBV12-3/TRBV12-4,-,TGTGCCAGCAGTTACGACAGTAACTATGGCTACACCTTC,CASSYDSNYGYTF
TRBJ2-1,TRBD2,TRBV12-3/TRBV12-4,few,TGTGCCAGCAATTTCCGAAGACTAGCGGGAGGCCCTAACTCCTACAATGAGCAGTTCTTC,CASNFRRLAGGPNSYNEQFF
TRBJ2-1,TRBD2,TRBV9,few,TGTGCCAGCAGCGTAGGGGGCGGGAGCAATGAGCAGTTCTTC,CASSVGGGSNEQFF
TRBJ2-7,TRBD2,TRBV3-1,few,TGTGCCAGCAGCCAAGGGACTAGCGGGTTTGCCGAGCAGTACTTC,CASSQGTSGFAEQYF
TRBJ2-1,TRBD2,TRBV12-3/TRBV12-4,many,TGTGCCAGCAGTTTGAGTGGGAGGGCCCAGGATGAGCAGTTCTTC,CASSLSGRAQDEQFF
TRBJ1-1,-,TRBV12-3/TRBV12-4,few,TGTGCCAGCAGTTTAAGAGTACTGGACAGCTTGAACACTGAAGCTTTCTTT,CASSLRVLDSLNTEAFF
TRBJ2-7,-,TRBV12-3/TRBV12-4,many,TGTGCCAGCAGTTTAGAGATAGAGGACGAGCAGTACTTC,CASSLEIEDEQYF
TRBJ2-5,TRBD2,TRBV5-1,-,TGCGCCAGCAGCTTGACTAGCGGGCAAGAGACCCAGTACTTC,CASSLTSGQETQYF
TRBJ2-1,-,TRBV6-2/TRBV6-3,few,TGTGCCAGCAGTTACTCGGCGGAGACTCCCTACAATGAGCAGTTCTTC,CASSYSAETPYNEQFF
TRBJ1-1,TRBD1,TRBV11-1,-,TGTGCCAGCAGCTTCCGACAGGGGAGTGGCACTGAAGCTTTCTTT,CASSFRQGSGTEAFF
TRBJ2-1,TRBD2,TRBV5-1,few,TGCGCCAGCAGCTTGCAAGGCGGGGGGGCCGATGGGCAGTTCTTC,CASSLQGGGADGQFF
TRBJ2-1,TRBD1,TRBV11-3,-,TGTGCCAGCAGCGATCAGGGGGCGCCGAATGAGCAGTTCTTC,CASSDQGAPNEQFF
TRBJ1-5,TRBD1,TRBV2,-,TGTGCCAGCAGGGCGGGACAGGGGGCTAATCAGCCCCAGCATTTT,CASRAGQGANQPQHF
TRBJ2-1,TRBD2,TRBV12-3/TRBV12-4,few,TGTGCCAGCAGTTTCGCTAGCGGGGGGGTAGGCTACAATGAGCAGTTCTTC,CASSFASGGVGYNEQFF
TRBJ2-1,-,TRBV6-5,-,TGTGCCAGCAGTTACTCGAGAGGTTGGAGGGGTGCTTACAATGAGCAGTTCTTC,CASSYSRGWRGAYNEQFF
TRBJ2-3,-,TRBV29-1,few,TGCAGCGTTTCGGCCGGTCCGGGCGGGACAGATACGCAGTATTTT,CSVSAGPGGTDTQYF
TRBJ2-1,-,TRBV2,once,TGTGCCAGCAGAGAAACAGGGAGCAGTGAGCAGTTCTTC,CASRETGSSEQFF
TRBJ2-1,TRBD2,TRBV6-1,few,TGTGCCAGCAGTCAGCGGGAGATTGACTACAATGAGCAGTTCTTC,CASSQREIDYNEQFF
TRBJ2-7,-,TRBV2,-,TGTGCCAGCAGTGAAGAGGGCGGGGCAGCCTACGAGCAGTACTTC,CASSEEGGAAYEQYF
TRBJ2-5,-,TRBV25-1,-,TGTGCCAGCAGTGGCCCAGGAGAGACCCAGTACTTC,CASSGPGETQYF
TRBJ2-2,-,TRBV5-1,-,TGCGCCAGCAGCTTGACGGAGCAGAACACCGGGGAGCTGTTTTTT,CASSLTEQNTGELFF
TRBJ2-1,-,TRBV25-1,-,TGTGCCAGCAGTGAATATGGAACAGGAGTATACAATGAGCAGTTCTTC,CASSEYGTGVYNEQFF
TRBJ2-1,-,TRBV5-1,few,TGCGCCAGCAGCACCACTAGTAACACCTACAATGAGCAGTTCTTC,CASSTTSNTYNEQFF
TRBJ2-5,-,TRBV11-2,-,TGTGCCAGCAGCTTAGTCCCCGGAGGAAGAGAGACCCAGTACTTC,CASSLVPGGRETQYF
TRBJ2-5,TRBD1,TRBV15,-,TGTGCCACCAGCAGAGAAAGGGACAGGTTCGGGACCCAGTACTTC,CATSRERDRFGTQYF
TRBJ1-6,-,TRBV27,few,TGTGCCAGCAGTTATAGAACCTCACCCCTCCACTTT,CASSYRTSPLHF
TRBJ2-1,TRBD2,TRBV10-3,few,TGTGCCATCGCGGGGGGGGGGTACAATGAGCAGTTCTTC,CAIAGGGYNEQFF
TRBJ2-6,TRBD1,TRBV18,-,TGTGCCAGCTCACCCGGACAGGGGGGCCTCTCTGGGGCCAACGTCCTGACTTTC,CASSPGQGGLSGANVLTF
TRBJ2-3,-,TRBV24-1,few,TGTGCCACCAGTGAAAACAGGGAGACAGATACGCAGTATTTT,CATSENRETDTQYF
TRBJ2-1,TRBD1,TRBV5-1,few,TGCGCCAGCAGCCCCCGGACAGGGGATGTCAGTGAGCAGTTCTTC,CASSPRTGDVSEQFF
TRBJ2-3,-,TRBV4-1,few,TGCGCCAGCAGCCAAGTCTTGTTACTTAGCACAGATACGCAGTATTTT,CASSQVLLLSTDTQYF
TRBJ2-7,-,TRBV10-3,-,TGTGCCATCAGTGAGTCGGAGGTCTACGAGCAGTACTTC,CAISESEVYEQYF
TRBJ2-7,TRBD1,TRBV7-8,-,TGTGCCAGCAGCATAAGACAGGGGCACGAGCAGTACTTC,CASSIRQGHEQYF
TRBJ2-7,-,TRBV5-1,few,TGCGCCAGCAGCTTGGACCCTACAGGAAGCGAGCAGTACTTC,CASSLDPTGSEQYF
TRBJ2-3,TRBD2,TRBV29-1,few,TGCAGCGTTGAGACTAGCGGGAGGGATACGCAGTATTTT,CSVETSGRDTQYF
TRBJ2-1,-,TRBV10-3,-,TGTGCCATCAGTGAGTCGAGGGTCCATCCCTACAATGAGCAGTTCTTC,CAISESRVHPYNEQFF
TRBJ1-6,-,TRBV6-4,-,TGTGCCAGCAGTGTAGGAGGGTATAATTCACCCCTCCACTTT,CASSVGGYNSPLHF